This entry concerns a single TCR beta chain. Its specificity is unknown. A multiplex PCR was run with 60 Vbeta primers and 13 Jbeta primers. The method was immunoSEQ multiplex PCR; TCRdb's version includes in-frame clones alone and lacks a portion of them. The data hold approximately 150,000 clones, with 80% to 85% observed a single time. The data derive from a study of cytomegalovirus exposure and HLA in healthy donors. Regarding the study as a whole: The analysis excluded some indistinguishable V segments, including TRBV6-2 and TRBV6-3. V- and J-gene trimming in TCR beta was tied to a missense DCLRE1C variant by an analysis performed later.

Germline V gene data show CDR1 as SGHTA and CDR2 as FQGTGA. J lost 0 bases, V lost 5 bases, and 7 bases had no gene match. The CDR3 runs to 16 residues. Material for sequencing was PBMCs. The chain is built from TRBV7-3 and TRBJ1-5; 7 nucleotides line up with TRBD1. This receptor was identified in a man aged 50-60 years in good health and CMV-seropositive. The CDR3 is CASSLDGQASNQPQHF. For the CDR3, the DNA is TGTGCCAGCAGCCTTGACGGACAGGCTAGCAATCAGCCCCAGCATTTT.